This T cell receptor beta chain was sequenced for a study of blood T cell repertoires in COVID-19. Overall study context: Sources were T cells, B-cell-depleted T cells, or PBMCs; the material itself was cDNA or gDNA.

Per the study methods: Researchers report that nucleated cell counts were estimated from reference gene primer amplification. Only in-frame clones appear in the TCRdb table, and some are missing; sequencing was by immunoSEQ multiplex PCR. The V and J calls and clone size come from that table; D and trimming were worked out from the DNA. The sample gives some 280,000 clones, 70% to 90% of which show up once; around 4% is in the top ten. In regard to this clone: Additional DNA sequences in this sample encode the identical CDR3.

CDR1 and CDR2 (germline): SGHRS, YFSETQ. With 0 bases removed from V and 0 bases from J, the gap between germline ends came to 5 bases. The CDR3 length is 14 residues. The chain has TRBV5-1 and TRBJ2-3, with D maybe TRBD1 (5 bases). The source of this sequence is a woman between 45 and 65 years old with active or convalescent COVID-19. The sample comprised peripheral blood. For the CDR3, the DNA is TGCGCCAGCAGCTTGGCAGGGAGCACAGATACGCAGTATTTT. It is translated as CASSLAGSTDTQYF.